This T cell receptor (beta chain) was sequenced in a study of CD8 T cells in ankylosing spondylitis. TCR beta libraries were made by quantitative 5'-RACE with molecular barcodes. TCRdb fed the 5' RACE reads into MiXCR, producing one record per CDR3 protein. The table records about 480,000 distinct CDR3 sequences, 15% to 20% of them present only once. The CDR3 length is 15 residues. Germline V lookup: CDR1 SGHRS, CDR2 YFSETQ. V shed 4 bases, J shed 7 bases, and the junction held 8 bases outside the gene matches. General observations from the study: As for the disease-linked clones, they showed a CD8+ phenotype and occurred at relatively low frequencies in peripheral blood. Certain motif variants had earlier appeared in reactive arthritis synovial fluid and blood. Clones linked to disease were reported to show significant enrichment in matched ankylosing spondylitis synovial fluid. Within ankylosing spondylitis blood, a TCR beta motif made up of roughly eight highly homologous variants appeared to be characteristic.

Comments on this clonotype: The antigen is not known.

This receptor was taken from a male donor with ankylosing spondylitis. The chain is built from TRBV5-1 and TRBJ1-6; TRBD1 matches at 7 bases. What was sequenced was blood, either unsorted or a sorted T cell fraction (not recorded which). CDR3 protein: CASSPTGSENSPLHF. Written as DNA, the CDR3 is TGCGCCAGCAGCCCGACAGGGTCGGAAAATTCACCCCTCCACTTT.